This T cell receptor beta chain derives from a study of CDR3 diversity in severe acne. TCRdb passed the PCR reads through MiXCR, listing each CDR3 protein once. The sample consists of about 86,000 distinct CDR3 sequences, around 49% of them appearing once. V trimming: 0 bases; J trimming: 4 bases; junction bases outside the gene matches: 10. CDR1 DFQATT and CDR2 SNEGSKA come from the germline V gene (reference sequence). The CDR3 loop spans 17 amino acids. This clonotype has just one count. The receptor's source is a male donor in good health, without acne. Sequencing was performed on blood. V gene TRBV20-1 combines with J gene TRBJ2-7, with 12 bases identical to TRBD2. CDR3 in DNA: TGCAGTGCTAGAGATAGGGAACTAGCGGGAGGTAGATACGAGCAGTACTTC. It codes for CSARDRELAGGRYEQYF.